This is a list of T cell receptor beta chains from one sample in a study of shared clonotypes between healthy human individuals. The assay was immunoSEQ multiplex PCR, and TCRdb's table has in-frame clones only and misses some. The repertoire holds approximately 320,000 clones, with around 86% as singletons. Sequencing was done on a sample of memory CD8+ T cells sorted from blood. These receptors were collected from a man aged 18 to 29 in good health. The CDR3 runs from the conserved cysteine through the conserved F or W. A D gene is named only where the DNA matches it firmly. Clone size is shown for a subset of rows, as once, few, many or a class of expanded clone.

V gene	J gene	clone size	D gene	CDR3 protein	CDR3 DNA
TRBV4-1	TRBJ2-7	-	-	CASSQDGASASYEQYF	TGCGCCAGCAGCCAAGATGGAGCTAGCGCCTCCTACGAGCAGTACTTC
TRBV2	TRBJ2-7	-	-	CARGTRDLDEQYF	TGTGCCAGAGGTACCCGGGATTTGGACGAGCAGTACTTC
TRBV5-8	TRBJ2-2	-	-	CASSWDQTGELFF	TGTGCCAGCAGCTGGGACCAAACCGGGGAGCTGTTTTTT
TRBV29-1	TRBJ1-1	-	-	CSVWNTEAFF	TGCAGCGTTTGGAACACTGAAGCTTTCTTT
TRBV7-8	TRBJ2-1	-	TRBD1	CASSSYGTEERTYNEQFF	TGTGCCAGCAGCAGCTACGGGACAGAAGAAAGGACCTACAATGAGCAGTTCTTC
TRBV30	TRBJ1-3	once	TRBD1	CAWRGTGLQPSYF	TGTGCCTGGCGTGGGACAGGCCTCCAACCCTCATATTTT
TRBV5-1	TRBJ1-1	-	-	CASSLTGYSTEAFF	TGCGCCAGCAGCTTGACGGGGTATTCCACTGAAGCTTTCTTT
TRBV27	TRBJ1-1	-	-	CASRSPVNTEAFF	TGTGCCAGCAGATCCCCCGTGAACACTGAAGCTTTCTTT
TRBV27	TRBJ2-7	once	-	CASSPGGAIYEQYF	TGTGCCAGCAGTCCTGGGGGGGCCATCTACGAGCAGTACTTC
TRBV7-3	TRBJ1-3	-	-	CASSLDGSSGNTIYF	TGTGCCAGCAGCTTGGACGGGTCCTCTGGAAACACCATATATTTT
TRBV29-1	TRBJ2-7	-	-	CSVEDEFSSYEQYF	TGCAGCGTTGAAGATGAGTTCAGTTCCTACGAGCAGTACTTC
TRBV19	TRBJ2-7	-	-	CASSGLTYEQYF	TGTGCCAGTAGTGGCTTGACCTACGAGCAGTACTTC
TRBV2	TRBJ1-1	-	-	CASSAQRTVLNTEAFF	TGTGCCAGCAGTGCCCAACGAACAGTCTTGAACACTGAAGCTTTCTTT
TRBV6-6	TRBJ2-5	-	-	CASSQDGFQETQYF	TGTGCCAGCAGCCAGGACGGATTCCAAGAGACCCAGTACTTC
TRBV7-9	TRBJ2-3	-	TRBD1	CASSLASDRGGTDTQYF	TGTGCCAGCAGCTTAGCGTCGGACAGGGGAGGGACAGATACGCAGTATTTT
TRBV28	TRBJ1-5	-	-	CASSWGPGQPQHF	TGTGCCAGCAGTTGGGGACCTGGTCAGCCCCAGCATTTT
TRBV2	TRBJ2-1	once	TRBD2	CASSSAGTSAYNEQFF	TGTGCCAGCAGTAGCGCCGGGACTAGCGCTTACAATGAGCAGTTCTTC